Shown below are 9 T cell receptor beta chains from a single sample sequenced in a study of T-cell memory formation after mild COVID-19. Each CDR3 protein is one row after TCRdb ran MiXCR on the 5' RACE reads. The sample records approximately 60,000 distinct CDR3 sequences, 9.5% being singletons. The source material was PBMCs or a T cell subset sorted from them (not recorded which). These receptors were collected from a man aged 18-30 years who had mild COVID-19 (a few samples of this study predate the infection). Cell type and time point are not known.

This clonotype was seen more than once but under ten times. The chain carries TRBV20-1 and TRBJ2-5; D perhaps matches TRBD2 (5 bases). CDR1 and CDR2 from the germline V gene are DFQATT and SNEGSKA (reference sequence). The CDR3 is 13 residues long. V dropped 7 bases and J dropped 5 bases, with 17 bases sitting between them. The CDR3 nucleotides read TGCAGTGGCCTAGCTGGGGTGGGGGAGACCCAGTACTTC. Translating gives CSGLAGVGETQYF.

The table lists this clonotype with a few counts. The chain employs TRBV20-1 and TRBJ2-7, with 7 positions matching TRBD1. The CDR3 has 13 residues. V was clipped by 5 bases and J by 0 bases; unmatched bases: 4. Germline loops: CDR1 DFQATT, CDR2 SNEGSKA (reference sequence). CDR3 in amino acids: CSAYDRASYEQYF. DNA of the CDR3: TGCAGTGCTTACGACAGGGCCTCCTACGAGCAGTACTTC.

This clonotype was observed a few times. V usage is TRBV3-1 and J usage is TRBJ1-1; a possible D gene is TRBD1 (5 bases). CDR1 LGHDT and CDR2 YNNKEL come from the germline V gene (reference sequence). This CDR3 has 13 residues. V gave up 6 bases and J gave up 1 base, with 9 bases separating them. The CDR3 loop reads CASRPGTNTEAFF. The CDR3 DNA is TGTGCCAGCAGGCCCGGGACGAACACTGAAGCTTTCTTT.

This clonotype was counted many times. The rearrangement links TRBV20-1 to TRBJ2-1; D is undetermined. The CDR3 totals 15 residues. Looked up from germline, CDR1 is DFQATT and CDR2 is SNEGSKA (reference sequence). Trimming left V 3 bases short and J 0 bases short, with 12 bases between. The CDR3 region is CSASHSGRSYNEQFF. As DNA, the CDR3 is TGCAGTGCTAGCCACTCGGGTCGCTCCTACAATGAGCAGTTCTTC.

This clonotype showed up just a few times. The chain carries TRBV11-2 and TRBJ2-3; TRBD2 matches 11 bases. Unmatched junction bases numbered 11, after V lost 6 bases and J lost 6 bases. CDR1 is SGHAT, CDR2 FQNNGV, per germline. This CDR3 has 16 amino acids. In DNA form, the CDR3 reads TGTGCCAGCAGGTCACGGCTAGCGGGGGGTAGGGATACGCAGTATTTT. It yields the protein CASRSRLAGGRDTQYF. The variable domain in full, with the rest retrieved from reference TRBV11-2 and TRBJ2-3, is EAGVAQSPRYKIIEKRQSVAFWCNPISGHATLYWYQQILGQGPKLLIQFQNNGVVDDSQLPKDRFSAERLKGVDSTLKIQPAKLEDSAVYLCASRSRLAGGRDTQYFGPGTRLTVL.

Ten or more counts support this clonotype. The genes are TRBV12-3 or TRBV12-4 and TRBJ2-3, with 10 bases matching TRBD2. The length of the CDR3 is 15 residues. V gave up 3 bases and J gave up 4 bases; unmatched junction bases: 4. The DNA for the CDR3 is TGTGCCAGCAGTTTTTTAGCGGGGGGCGCAGATACGCAGTATTTT. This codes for CASSFLAGGADTQYF.

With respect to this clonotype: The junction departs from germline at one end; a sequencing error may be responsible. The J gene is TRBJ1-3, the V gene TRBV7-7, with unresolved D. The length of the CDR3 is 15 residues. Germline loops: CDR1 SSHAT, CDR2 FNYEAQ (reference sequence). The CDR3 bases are TGTGCTAGCAGCCCTCGGCCGGACCTCGGAAACACCATATATTTT. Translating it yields CASSPRPDLGNTIYF.

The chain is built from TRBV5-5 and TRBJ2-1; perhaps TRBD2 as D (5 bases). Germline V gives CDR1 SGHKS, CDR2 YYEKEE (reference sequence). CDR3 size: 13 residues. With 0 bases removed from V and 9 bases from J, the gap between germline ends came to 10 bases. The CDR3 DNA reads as TGTGCCAGCAGCTTGGGCAGTAGCGTTGAGCAGTTCTTC. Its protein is CASSLGSSVEQFF.

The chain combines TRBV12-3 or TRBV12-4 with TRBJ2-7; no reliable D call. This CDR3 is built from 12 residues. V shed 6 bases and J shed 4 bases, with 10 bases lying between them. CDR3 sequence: CASSRHEYEQYF. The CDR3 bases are TGTGCCAGCAGCCGGCATGAGTACGAGCAGTACTTC.